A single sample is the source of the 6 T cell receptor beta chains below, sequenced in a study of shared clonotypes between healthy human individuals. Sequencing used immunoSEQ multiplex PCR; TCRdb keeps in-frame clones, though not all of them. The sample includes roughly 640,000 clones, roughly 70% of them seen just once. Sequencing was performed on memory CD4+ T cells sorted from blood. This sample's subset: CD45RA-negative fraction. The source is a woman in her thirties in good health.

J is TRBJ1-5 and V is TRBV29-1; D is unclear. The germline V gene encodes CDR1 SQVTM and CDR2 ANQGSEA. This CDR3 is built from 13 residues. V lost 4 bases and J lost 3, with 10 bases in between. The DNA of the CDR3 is TGCAGCGTTGGTGAACCAGACAATCAGCCCCAGCATTTT. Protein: CSVGEPDNQPQHF.

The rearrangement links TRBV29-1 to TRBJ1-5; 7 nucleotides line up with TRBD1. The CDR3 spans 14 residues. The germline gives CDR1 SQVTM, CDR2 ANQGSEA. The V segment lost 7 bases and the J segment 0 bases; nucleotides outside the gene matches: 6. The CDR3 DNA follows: TGCAGCGCTGCGCAGGGGGTTAGCAATCAGCCCCAGCATTTT. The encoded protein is CSAAQGVSNQPQHF.

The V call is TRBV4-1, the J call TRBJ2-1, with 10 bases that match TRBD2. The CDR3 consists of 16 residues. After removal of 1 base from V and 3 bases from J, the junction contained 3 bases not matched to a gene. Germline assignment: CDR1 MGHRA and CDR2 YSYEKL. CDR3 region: CASSQAGLAVYNEQFF. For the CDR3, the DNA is TGCGCCAGCAGCCAAGCCGGACTAGCGGTCTACAATGAGCAGTTCTTC.

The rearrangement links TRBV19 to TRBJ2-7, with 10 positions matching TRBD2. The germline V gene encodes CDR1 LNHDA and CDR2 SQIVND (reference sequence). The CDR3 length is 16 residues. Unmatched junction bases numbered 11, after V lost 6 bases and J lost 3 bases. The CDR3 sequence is CASSTGLASSRYEQYF. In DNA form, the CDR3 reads TGTGCCAGTAGCACGGGACTAGCGTCATCACGCTACGAGCAGTACTTC.

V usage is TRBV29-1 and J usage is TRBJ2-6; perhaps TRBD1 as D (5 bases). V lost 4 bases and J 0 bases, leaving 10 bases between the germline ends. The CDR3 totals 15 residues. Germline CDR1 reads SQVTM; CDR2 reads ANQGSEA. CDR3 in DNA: TGCAGCGTTGGACAGACCAGCTCTGGGGCCAACGTCCTGACTTTC. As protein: CSVGQTSSGANVLTF. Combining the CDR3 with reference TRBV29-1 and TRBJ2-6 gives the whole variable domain SAVISQKPSRDICQRGTSLTIQCQVDSQVTMMFWYRQQPGQSLTLIATANQGSEATYESGFVIDKFPISRPNLTFSTLTVSNMSPEDSSIYLCSVGQTSSGANVLTFGAGSRLTVL.

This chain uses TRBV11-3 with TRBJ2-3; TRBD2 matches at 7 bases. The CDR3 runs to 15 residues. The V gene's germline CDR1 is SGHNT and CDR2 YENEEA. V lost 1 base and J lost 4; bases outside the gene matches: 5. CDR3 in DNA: TGTGCCAGCAGCTTAGGGTTCGCGGGAGCAGATACGCAGTATTTT. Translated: CASSLGFAGADTQYF. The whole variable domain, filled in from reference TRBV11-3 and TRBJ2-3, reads EAGVVQSPRYKIIEKKQPVAFWCNPISGHNTLYWYLQNLGQGPELLIRYENEEAVDDSQLPKDRFSAERLKGVDSTLKIQPAELGDSAVYLCASSLGFAGADTQYFGPGTRLTVL.